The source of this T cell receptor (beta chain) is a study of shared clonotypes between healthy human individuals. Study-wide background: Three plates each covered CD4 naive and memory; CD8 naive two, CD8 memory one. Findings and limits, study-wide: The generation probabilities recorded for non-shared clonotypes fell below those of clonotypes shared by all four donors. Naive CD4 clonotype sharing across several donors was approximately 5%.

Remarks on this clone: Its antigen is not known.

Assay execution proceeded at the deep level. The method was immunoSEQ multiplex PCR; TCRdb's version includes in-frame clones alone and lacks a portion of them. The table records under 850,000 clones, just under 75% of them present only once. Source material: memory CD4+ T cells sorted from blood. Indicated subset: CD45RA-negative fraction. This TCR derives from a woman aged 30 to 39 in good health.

CDR3 in DNA: TGTGCCAGCAGAGACGGGACTAGCGGGAGAAATGAGCAGTTCTTC. Amino acids: CASRDGTSGRNEQFF. The rearrangement joins TRBV6-5 to TRBJ2-1; 14 bases align to TRBD2. The J segment lost 7 bases and the V segment lost 6 bases, leaving 5 bases of the junction unmatched. The CDR3 totals 15 residues. CDR1 is MNHEY, CDR2 SVGAGI, per germline.